This note documents a single TCR beta chain sequence. What it binds is not known. The data originate from a study of cytomegalovirus exposure and HLA in healthy donors. Whole-study findings and limits: Later genetic work tied a missense DCLRE1C variant to beta-chain V and J trimming.

V dropped 2 bases and J dropped 15; count of bases not matched to a gene: 25. The CDR3 loop spans 19 amino acids. Germline CDR1 and CDR2: LGHNA and YSLEER. Vbeta (60) and Jbeta (13) primers were used in the PCR. In the authors' workflow: About 12 million shared chains were among the roughly 78 million unique TCR beta chains that a later analysis counted. Some clones are missing from TCRdb's copy, which holds only in-frame ones; the method was immunoSEQ multiplex PCR. The V and J calls and clone size come from that table; D and trimming were worked out from the DNA. The profile covers some 100,000 clones, with around 75% appearing a single time and more than 4.5% taken by the ten largest.

The rearrangement uses TRBV4-3 and TRBJ2-1; 10 nucleotides agree with TRBD2. Material for sequencing was PBMCs. The TCR comes from a woman under 30 in good health and CMV-seropositive. The CDR3 DNA follows: TGCGCCAGCAGCCAAAAGATGCCCCTCTTTGGAGCGGGAGGGCAGGGGCCGTTCTTC. The encoded protein is CASSQKMPLFGAGGQGPFF.